The present T cell receptor (beta chain) was sequenced within a study of T cells in Graves' hyperthyroidism and ophthalmopathy. Trimming cost V 5 bases and J 2 bases, with 18 bases left between them. CDR3 size: 17 residues. Germline loops: CDR1 MNHEY, CDR2 SMNVEV (reference sequence). The investigators amplified TCR beta CDR3 regions from RNA transcripts. HTBI primers were the set used in a first-round RT-PCR of the TCR CDR3. Each CDR3 protein is one row after TCRdb ran MiXCR on the multiplex PCR reads. The repertoire holds fewer than 450,000 distinct CDR3 sequences, roughly 13% seen once, with around 28% in the top ten.

This chain joins TRBV27 and TRBJ2-2, with D unresolved. This receptor was identified in a man aged 45 to 65 with Graves' ophthalmopathy. Sequences were obtained from blood. Written as DNA, the CDR3 is TGTGCCAGCAGTCCCCCTAGGCGCAGGATAAACACCGGGGAGCTGTTTTTT. Its protein is CASSPPRRRINTGELFF.